This TCR beta chain was obtained from a study of vaccination effects on CD4 cells after COVID-19. Across the study: Participants were vaccinated with two doses of either the BNT162b2 or mRNA-1273 vaccine. The study's findings and limits: Nearly all vaccine-induced clones in healthy recipients recognized only SARS-CoV-2.

The assay was immunoSEQ multiplex PCR, and TCRdb's table has in-frame clones only and misses some. The sample holds fewer than 25,000 clones, roughly 73% seen once. In this sample, this clone turned up a few times. Antigen unknown. Peptide-pool stimulation followed by sequencing identified expanded antigen-specific CD4+ clonotypes in the ViraFEST assay. Having been cultured for around ten days, the cells underwent CD4+ T cell isolation. Nucleocapsid antibodies stayed negative before and after vaccination, showing no earlier SARS-CoV-2 infection. On days 3 and 7, fresh IL-2 medium replaced half the medium. The CDR3 length is 15 residues. V dropped 4 bases and J dropped 0 bases, with 14 bases sitting between them. Germline CDR1 is SGHRS and CDR2 is YFSETQ.

The rearrangement uses TRBV5-1 and TRBJ2-7; maybe TRBD1 (6 bases). The sequence was obtained from a human donor who received a COVID-19 vaccine. This sample comprised CD4+ T cells from PBMCs cultured with HCoV-229E spike peptides, obtained before COVID-19 vaccination. CDR3 nucleotides: TGCGCCAGCAGCCTGGTTGGGGGCTTCTCCTACGAGCAGTACTTC. Protein: CASSLVGGFSYEQYF.